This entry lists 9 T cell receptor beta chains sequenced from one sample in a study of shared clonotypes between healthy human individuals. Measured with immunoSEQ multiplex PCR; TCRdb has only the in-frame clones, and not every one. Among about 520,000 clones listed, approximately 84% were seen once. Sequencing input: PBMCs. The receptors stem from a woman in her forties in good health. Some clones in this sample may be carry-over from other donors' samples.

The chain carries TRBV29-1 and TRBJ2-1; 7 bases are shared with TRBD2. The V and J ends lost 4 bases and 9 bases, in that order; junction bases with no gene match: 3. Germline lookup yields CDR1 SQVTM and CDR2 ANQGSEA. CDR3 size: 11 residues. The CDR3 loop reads CSVGGGFEQFF. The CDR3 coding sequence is TGCAGCGTTGGGGGAGGGTTTGAGCAGTTCTTC.

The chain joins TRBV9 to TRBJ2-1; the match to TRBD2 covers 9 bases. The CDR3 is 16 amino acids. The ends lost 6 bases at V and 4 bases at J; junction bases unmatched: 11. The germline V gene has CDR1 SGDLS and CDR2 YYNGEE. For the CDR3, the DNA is TGTGCCAGCACACGTTCGGCGGGAGGGAAATACAATGAGCAGTTCTTC. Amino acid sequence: CASTRSAGGKYNEQFF. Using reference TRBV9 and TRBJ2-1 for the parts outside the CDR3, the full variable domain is DSGVTQTPKHLITATGQRVTLRCSPRSGDLSVYWYQQSLDQGLQFLIQYYNGEERAKGNILERFSAQQFPDLHSELNLSSLELGDSALYFCASTRSAGGKYNEQFFGPGTRLTVL.

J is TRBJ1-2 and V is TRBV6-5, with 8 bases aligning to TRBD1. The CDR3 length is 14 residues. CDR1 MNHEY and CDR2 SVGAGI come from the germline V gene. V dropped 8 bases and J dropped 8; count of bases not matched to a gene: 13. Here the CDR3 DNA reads TGTGCCAGCGGCTCAGGGGGCGGTGGCTGGGGCTACACCTTC. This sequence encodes CASGSGGGGWGYTF.

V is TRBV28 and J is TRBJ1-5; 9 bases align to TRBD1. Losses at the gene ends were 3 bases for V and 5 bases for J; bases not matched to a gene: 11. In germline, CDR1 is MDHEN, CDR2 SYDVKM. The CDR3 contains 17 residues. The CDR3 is CASSFALGTGLDQPQHF. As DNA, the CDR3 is TGTGCCAGCAGTTTTGCCCTGGGGACAGGGTTGGATCAGCCCCAGCATTTT.

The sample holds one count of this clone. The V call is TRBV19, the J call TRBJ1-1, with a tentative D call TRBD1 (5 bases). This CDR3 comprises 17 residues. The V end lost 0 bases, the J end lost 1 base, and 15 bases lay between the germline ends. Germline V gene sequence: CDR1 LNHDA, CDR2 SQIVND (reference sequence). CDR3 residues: CASSIDLVGAANTEAFF. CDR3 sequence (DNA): TGTGCCAGTAGTATAGATCTGGTAGGGGCCGCGAACACTGAAGCTTTCTTT. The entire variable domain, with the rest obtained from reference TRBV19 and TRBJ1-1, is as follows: DGGITQSPKYLFRKEGQNVTLSCEQNLNHDAMYWYRQDPGQGLRLIYYSQIVNDFQKGDIAEGYSVSREKKESFPLTVTSAQKNPTAFYLCASSIDLVGAANTEAFFGQGTRLTVV.

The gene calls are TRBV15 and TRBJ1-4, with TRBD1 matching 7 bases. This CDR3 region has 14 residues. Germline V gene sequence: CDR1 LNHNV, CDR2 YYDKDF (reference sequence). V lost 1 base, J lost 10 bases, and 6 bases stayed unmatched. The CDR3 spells CATSRGGQHAKLFF. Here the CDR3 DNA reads TGTGCCACCAGCAGAGGGGGACAGCACGCAAAACTGTTTTTT.

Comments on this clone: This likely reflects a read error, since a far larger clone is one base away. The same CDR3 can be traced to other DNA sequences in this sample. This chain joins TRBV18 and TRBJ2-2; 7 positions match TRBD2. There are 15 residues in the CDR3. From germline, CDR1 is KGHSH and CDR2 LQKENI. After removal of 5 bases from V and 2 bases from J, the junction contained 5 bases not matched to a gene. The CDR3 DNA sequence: TGTGCCAGCTCATTGCTAGCGGCTAACACCGGGGAGCTGTTTTTT. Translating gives CASSLLAANTGELFF.

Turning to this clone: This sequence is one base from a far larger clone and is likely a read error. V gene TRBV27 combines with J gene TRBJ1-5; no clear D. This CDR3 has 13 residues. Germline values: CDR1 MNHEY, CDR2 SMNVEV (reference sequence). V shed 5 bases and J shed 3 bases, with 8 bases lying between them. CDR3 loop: CASSMWFNQPQHF. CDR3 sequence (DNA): TGTGCCAGCAGTATGTGGTTCAATCAGCCCCAGCATTTT.

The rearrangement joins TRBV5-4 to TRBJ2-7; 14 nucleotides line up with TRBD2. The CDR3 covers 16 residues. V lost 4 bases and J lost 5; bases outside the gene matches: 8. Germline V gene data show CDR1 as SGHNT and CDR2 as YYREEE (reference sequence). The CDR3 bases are TGTGCCAGCAGCATTGGGACTAGCGGGAGTATCGACGAGCAGTACTTC. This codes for CASSIGTSGSIDEQYF.